The sample holds a few counts of the clone carrying this TCR beta chain. Germline V gene lookup returns CDR1 SGHTA and CDR2 FQGNSA. This CDR3 has 14 amino acids. J was trimmed by 6 bases and V by 2 bases; bases with no gene match: 6. This sample was taken from a study of blood T cell repertoires in COVID-19. Study in general: The United States, Italy and Spain were the sources of the acute and convalescent COVID-19 samples. From T cells, B-cell-depleted T cells, or PBMCs came the material, which was cDNA or gDNA.

While infection was still active, Seattle patients were enrolled and then followed longitudinally. As processed by the authors: It was from reference gene primer amplification that nucleated cell counts were estimated. Some clones are missing from TCRdb's copy, which holds only in-frame ones; the method was immunoSEQ multiplex PCR. Clone size and V and J calls were adopted from that table, with D and trimming inferred from the DNA. The sample includes 40,000 to 45,000 clones, approximately 87% of them seen just once. J is TRBJ2-7 and V is TRBV7-2, with TRBD2 identical over 8 bases. The receptor was derived from a man between 35 and 55 years old with COVID-19, enrolled during active disease. Sequencing was carried out using peripheral blood. CDR3 loop: CASSLKGLVPEQYF. CDR3 in DNA: TGTGCCAGCAGCTTAAAGGGACTAGTACCCGAGCAGTACTTC.